What follows are 26 T cell receptor beta chains derived from one specimen sequenced in a study of T cell repertoires in cytomegalovirus infection. TCRdb redid the calling of the reads with MiXCR, one entry per CDR3 protein. Of 800,000 to 950,000 distinct CDR3 sequences in the sample, approximately 29% are singletons; the top ten hold 9.5% to 15%. No antigens are known for them. The sample consisted of cultured CD8+ T cells from PBMCs, taken from culture after CMV antigen stimulation. Receptor source: a human donor in good health (CMV status not recorded). Some clones in this sample may be carry-over from other donors' samples.

V and J are TRBV11-2 and TRBJ1-2; D gene unclear. This CDR3 comprises 15 residues. CDR1 and CDR2 (germline): SGHAT, FQNNGV. V lost 5 bases and J 5 bases, leaving 18 bases between the germline ends. CDR3 DNA: TGTGCCAGCAGCAGAGGTGAACATCGGGAATATGGCTACACCTTC. Amino acids: CASSRGEHREYGYTF.

This clonotype was found a few times. The chain recombines TRBV7-9 with TRBJ2-5; 8 nucleotides align to TRBD1. After removal of 0 bases from V and 3 bases from J, the junction contained 0 bases not matched to a gene. In germline, CDR1 is SEHNR, CDR2 FQNEAQ (reference sequence). The CDR3 has 14 amino acids. This chain's CDR3 is CASSLADREETQYF. The CDR3 bases are TGTGCCAGCAGCTTAGCGGACAGGGAAGAGACCCAGTACTTC.

This clonotype was seen repeatedly, ten times or more. The rearrangement uses TRBV4-1 and TRBJ2-2; D not certain. The CDR3 has 17 residues. CDR1 MGHRA and CDR2 YSYEKL come from the germline V gene. Trimming took off 2 bases at V and 0 bases at J, with 13 bases between the two ends. The CDR3 loop reads CASSQYHFRTNTGELFF. The CDR3 DNA sequence: TGCGCCAGCAGCCAATATCATTTCAGAACGAACACCGGGGAGCTGTTTTTT.

This clonotype has just a few counts. This chain uses TRBV6-6 with TRBJ1-1; D may be TRBD1 (5 bases). V was cut by 7 bases and J by 3 bases, with 18 bases left in between. In germline, CDR1 is MNHNY, CDR2 SVGAGI (reference sequence). The CDR3 totals 15 residues. This CDR3 is CASNNEQVGDTEAFF. Here the CDR3 DNA reads TGTGCCAGCAATAACGAACAGGTCGGGGACACTGAAGCTTTCTTT.

V is TRBV20-1 and J is TRBJ2-7, with D perhaps TRBD2 (5 bases). The CDR3 covers 14 residues. Per germline, CDR1 DFQATT and CDR2 SNEGSKA (reference sequence). The V and J ends lost 6 bases and 5 bases respectively, with 20 bases between them. The CDR3, as DNA: TGCAGTGCCATGGGTCTGACTACGGGCGACGAGCAGTACTTC. Amino acid sequence: CSAMGLTTGDEQYF.

V and J are TRBV5-1 and TRBJ2-7; 7 nucleotides line up with TRBD2. Germline assignment: CDR1 SGHRS and CDR2 YFSETQ. The CDR3 totals 15 residues. Unmatched junction bases numbered 6, after V lost 3 bases and J lost 0 bases. The CDR3 reads CASSWTGTNSYEQYF. The DNA of the CDR3 is TGCGCCAGCAGCTGGACCGGGACTAACTCCTACGAGCAGTACTTC.

This clonotype was counted only a few times. The chain has TRBV10-3 and TRBJ1-1; D may be TRBD1 (5 bases). Trimming shortened V by 2 bases and J by 3 bases, and 10 bases separated the two germline ends. There are 14 residues in the CDR3. CDR1 and CDR2 from the germline V gene are ENHRY and SYGVKD. The CDR3 region has the DNA TGTGCCATCAGTGAGCCAGGGTCCGACACTGAAGCTTTCTTT. This sequence encodes CAISEPGSDTEAFF.

A remark on this clonotype: A much larger clone differs by one base, so this may be a read error. J is TRBJ2-7 and V is TRBV7-9; a weak D match, TRBD1 (5 bases). This CDR3 region has 13 residues. Germline CDR1 is SEHNR and CDR2 is FQNEAQ (reference sequence). This chain's CDR3 is CVSSTGHFYEQYV. In DNA, the CDR3 is TGTGTCAGCAGCACAGGACATTTCTACGAGCAGTACGTC.

The V call is TRBV7-9, the J call TRBJ2-5, with 7 bases matching TRBD1. The length of the CDR3 is 12 residues. Germline CDR1 and CDR2: SEHNR and FQNEAQ (reference sequence). The J segment lost 5 bases and the V segment lost 11 bases, leaving 8 bases of the junction unmatched. The DNA of the CDR3 is TGTGCCGGAGAGGGGGCGCAGGAGACCCAGTACTTC. It specifies CAGEGAQETQYF.

This chain links TRBV6-6 with TRBJ1-4; 7 bases agree with TRBD1. From germline, CDR1 is MNHNY and CDR2 SVGAGI (reference sequence). The junction had 7 bases not matched to a gene; V was cut back by 4 bases and J by 5 bases. CDR3 length equals 15 residues. CDR3 amino acids: CASSWTGRRNEKLFF. DNA for the CDR3: TGTGCCAGCAGTTGGACAGGCCGGAGAAATGAAAAACTGTTTTTT.

In its sample, this clonotype was seen many times. This chain connects TRBV7-8 to TRBJ2-5; TRBD2 is a possible D gene (5 bases). The ends were cut back, 5 bases at V and 5 bases at J, with 18 bases in the middle. This CDR3 is 15 amino acids long. CDR1 is SGHVS, CDR2 FQNEAQ, per germline. The CDR3 reads CASSPREKMGETQYF. The CDR3 nucleotides are TGTGCCAGCAGCCCCCGGGAAAAAATGGGGGAGACCCAGTACTTC.

V is TRBV5-5 and J is TRBJ1-2; 11 bases match TRBD1. Per the germline V gene, CDR1 is SGHKS and CDR2 is YYEKEE (reference sequence). V lost 4 bases, J lost 5 bases, and 13 bases stayed unmatched. CDR3 length: 17 residues. The CDR3 DNA follows: TGTGCCAGCAGCGGCCGGGACAGGGGGAATCAACGTTATGGCTACACCTTC. Its translation: CASSGRDRGNQRYGYTF.

Many counts were recorded for this clonotype. The DNA of the CDR3 is TGTGCCAGCAGCCCCGGGACGGGCCTTATTGAAGCTTTCTTT. This sequence encodes CASSPGTGLIEAFF. J is TRBJ1-1 and V is TRBV7-2, with D possibly matching TRBD1 (5 bases). The CDR3 has 14 amino acids. V dropped 5 bases and J dropped 7 bases, with 17 bases sitting between them. CDR1 is SGHTA, CDR2 FQGNSA, per germline.

V and J are TRBV7-6 and TRBJ1-1, with no clear D. The V gene's germline CDR1 is SGHVS and CDR2 FNYEAQ. The CDR3 has 13 residues. Trimming cost V 3 bases and J 5 bases, with 10 bases left between them. The DNA for the CDR3 is TGTGCCAGCAGCTTCGGGGTTTTGACTGAAGCTTTCTTT. Its protein is CASSFGVLTEAFF. Full variable domain (missing parts from reference TRBV7-6 and TRBJ1-1): GAGVSQSPRYKVTKRGQDVALRCDPISGHVSLYWYRQALGQGPEFLTYFNYEAQQDKSGLPNDRFSAERPEGSISTLTIQRTEQRDSAMYRCASSFGVLTEAFFGQGTRLTVV.

This clonotype was detected a few times. The V and J genes are TRBV7-6 and TRBJ1-2; perhaps TRBD1 as D (5 bases). The V end lost 4 bases, the J end lost 6 bases, and 18 bases lay between the germline ends. This CDR3 spans 15 amino acids. Germline V lookup: CDR1 SGHVS, CDR2 FNYEAQ. The CDR3 spells CASSSRDGPVDGYTF. The CDR3 DNA reads TGTGCCAGCAGCTCCCGGGACGGCCCTGTCGATGGCTACACCTTC. Full variable domain (remainder filled in from reference TRBV7-6 and TRBJ1-2): GAGVSQSPRYKVTKRGQDVALRCDPISGHVSLYWYRQALGQGPEFLTYFNYEAQQDKSGLPNDRFSAERPEGSISTLTIQRTEQRDSAMYRCASSSRDGPVDGYTFGSGTRLTVV.

The chain recombines TRBV7-9 with TRBJ2-6; no definite D call. V lost 5 bases and J lost 1, with 9 bases in between. CDR3 length: 15 residues. Germline CDR1 SEHNR, CDR2 FQNEAQ (reference sequence). The CDR3 loop reads CASSTRMSGANVLTF. The CDR3 coding sequence is TGTGCCAGCAGCACCCGGATGTCTGGGGCCAACGTCCTGACTTTC. The variable domain in full, completed from reference TRBV7-9 and TRBJ2-6, reads DTGVSQNPRHKITKRGQNVTFRCDPISEHNRLYWYRQTLGQGPEFLTYFQNEAQLEKSRLLSDRFSAERPKGSFSTLEIQRTEQGDSAMYLCASSTRMSGANVLTFGAGSRLTVL.

The genes are TRBV6-5 and TRBJ1-2; D gene ambiguous. Trimming took off 2 bases at V and 4 bases at J, with 8 bases between the two ends. The CDR3 consists of 13 residues. Germline V gene lookup returns CDR1 MNHEY and CDR2 SVGAGI. The CDR3 reads CASSYRTGYGYTF. The CDR3 nucleotides are TGTGCCAGCAGTTACAGGACCGGCTATGGCTACACCTTC.

This clonotype was observed at least ten times. The rearrangement links TRBV7-6 to TRBJ2-1; D might be TRBD1 or TRBD2, each matching 6 bases. V shed 2 bases and J shed 4 bases, with 18 bases lying between them. This CDR3 has 17 residues. Per germline, CDR1 SGHVS and CDR2 FNYEAQ. CDR3 DNA sequence: TGTGCCAGCAGCTTAAGGGGGGTTGCCGGGGGTTACAATGAGCAGTTCTTC. Protein: CASSLRGVAGGYNEQFF.

The chain has TRBV12-3 or TRBV12-4 and TRBJ2-7; D is possibly TRBD1 or TRBD2 (6 bases each). V shed 5 bases and J shed 5 bases, with 19 bases lying between them. The CDR3 consists of 15 residues. The CDR3 region has the DNA TGTGCCAGCAGTCCGACTGGGGGCTGGGGGGACGAGCAGTACTTC. Residues: CASSPTGGWGDEQYF.

The V and J genes are TRBV19 and TRBJ1-2; 10 bases match TRBD1. Germline V gene data show CDR1 as LNHDA and CDR2 as SQIVND (reference sequence). The CDR3 runs 17 residues. V trimming: 3 bases; J trimming: 1 base; junction bases outside the gene matches: 8. This CDR3 reads CASSMVRQGALNYGYTF. CDR3 DNA: TGTGCCAGTAGTATGGTCCGACAGGGGGCGCTTAACTATGGCTACACCTTC.

This clonotype was counted between two and nine times. A much bigger clone sits one base away, suggesting this may be a read error. This rearrangement joins TRBV15 to TRBJ2-1; D gene uncertain. This CDR3 has 13 amino acids. The ends were cut back, 0 bases at V and 7 bases at J, with 7 bases in the middle. Germline assignment: CDR1 LNHNV and CDR2 YYDKDF (reference sequence). CDR3 DNA: TGTGCCACCAGCAGAGATAAAGGGAATGAGCAGTTCTTC. This sequence encodes CATSRDKGNEQFF. The full variable domain, its missing parts supplied by reference TRBV15 and TRBJ2-1, is DAMVIQNPRYQVTQFGKPVTLSCSQTLNHNVMYWYQQKSSQAPKLLFHYYDKDFNNEADTPDNFQSRRPNTSFCFLDIRSPGLGDTAMYLCATSRDKGNEQFFGPGTRLTVL.

The V gene is TRBV24-1, the J gene TRBJ2-1, with TRBD2 identical over 8 bases. The CDR3 sequence is 16 residues long. The J segment lost 7 bases and the V segment lost 0 bases, leaving 7 bases of the junction unmatched. The germline gives CDR1 KGHDR, CDR2 SFDVKD. The CDR3 region is CATSDLPGGDINEQFF. The CDR3 nucleotides read TGTGCCACCAGTGATTTGCCCGGGGGGGATATAAATGAGCAGTTCTTC.

V gene TRBV5-5 combines with J gene TRBJ2-7; D remains ambiguous. Germline V lookup: CDR1 SGHKS, CDR2 YYEKEE (reference sequence). This CDR3 region has 17 residues. The ends were cut back, 4 bases at V and 6 bases at J, with 26 bases in the middle. In DNA, the CDR3 is TGTGCCAGCAGCAAAACCTCCCTCCTCACCCCGGAGATCGAGCAGTACGTC. Its translation is CASSKTSLLTPEIEQYV.

DNA for the CDR3: TGTGCCAGCAGCCCTGCTGGGCTGGTCGCTGAAGCTTTCTTT. It translates to CASSPAGLVAEAFF. This sequence joins TRBV7-6 and TRBJ1-1, with D unresolved. The germline V gene has CDR1 SGHVS and CDR2 FNYEAQ. This CDR3 has 14 amino acids. V lost 5 bases and J 6 bases, leaving 16 bases between the germline ends.

This clonotype was observed many times. V usage is TRBV7-9 and J usage is TRBJ1-2; no clear D. CDR1 is SEHNR and CDR2 is FQNEAQ in the germline V gene (reference sequence). This CDR3 is 12 amino acids long. Trimming left V 4 bases short and J 6 bases short, with 9 bases between. The CDR3 here is CASSYPSDGYTF. In DNA, the CDR3 is TGTGCCAGCAGCTACCCCTCGGATGGCTACACCTTC.

This clonotype was detected only a few times. V is TRBV7-9 and J is TRBJ2-1; TRBD2 matches at 14 bases. This CDR3 has 20 amino acids. V gave up 0 bases and J gave up 3 bases; unmatched junction bases: 10. Germline V gene data show CDR1 as SEHNR and CDR2 as FQNEAQ (reference sequence). CDR3 DNA: TGTGCCAGCAGCTTAGCCTTGGGGACTAGCGGGGGCCGGTTCTACAATGAGCAGTTCTTC. Its translation is CASSLALGTSGGRFYNEQFF.